These T cell receptor beta chains were read from a single sample in a study of T cells in Graves' hyperthyroidism and ophthalmopathy. A single record per CDR3 protein comes from TCRdb applying MiXCR to the multiplex PCR reads. The sample contains 650,000 to 800,000 distinct CDR3 sequences, just under 45% of which appear only once. The sequenced sample consisted of peripheral blood or thyroid tissue (not recorded which). These receptors were taken from an adult man with Graves' disease, either hyperthyroidism or ophthalmopathy (not recorded which). Each CDR3 is given with its conserved first and last residue. Each record gives: J gene, V gene, D gene, clone size, CDR3 DNA, CDR3 protein. The D gene is left open where the match is weak. Expanded clones are given a class, and other clones once, few, many or no size at all.

TRBJ1-2,TRBV7-9,-,-,TGTGCCAGCAGCCGGGACGGCGTTGACACCTTC,CASSRDGVDTF
TRBJ1-5,TRBV7-2,TRBD1,few,TGTGCCAGCAGCTTAGGGACAGGTTTTCTTCAGCCCCAGCATTTT,CASSLGTGFLQPQHF
TRBJ1-2,TRBV12-3/TRBV12-4,-,few,TGTGCCAGCATTGATTCAGTTGGGCCGGGTGGCTACACCTTC,CASIDSVGPGGYTF
TRBJ1-1,TRBV10-3,-,-,TGTGCCAGCAGCGCAGATCTGGAGAACACTGAAGCTTTCTTT,CASSADLENTEAFF
TRBJ2-5,TRBV5-1,-,-,TGCGCCAGCAGCTCGCAAACCGGGACGAACCAAGAGACCCAGTACTTC,CASSSQTGTNQETQYF
TRBJ1-2,TRBV10-3,-,many,TGTGCCATCAATCTGGACGGGCAGAACTATGGCTACACCTTC,CAINLDGQNYGYTF
TRBJ2-5,TRBV24-1,-,once,TGTGCCACCAGTTACCTAGGGGGACAAGAGACCCAGTACTTC,CATSYLGGQETQYF
TRBJ1-5,TRBV7-3,TRBD1,-,TGTGCCAGCAGCTCCCGGAAGACAGGGGGACAGCCCCAGCATTTT,CASSSRKTGGQPQHF
TRBJ2-7,TRBV20-1,-,-,TGCAGTGCTAGCAGGGGCTGCGACGAGCAGTACTTC,CSASRGCDEQYF
TRBJ2-5,TRBV7-9,-,few,TGTGCCAGCAGCGCGCCCGTCCAAGAGACCCAGTACTTC,CASSAPVQETQYF
TRBJ2-7,TRBV7-2,TRBD2,many,TGTGCCAGCGGGAGGACTAGCGGGATAAATCGGGACGAGCAGTACTTC,CASGRTSGINRDEQYF
TRBJ1-1,TRBV7-8,-,-,TGTGCCAGCAGCCTTACGAGGGGCGGGGTGGCGGTTGAAGCTTTCTTT,CASSLTRGGVAVEAFF
TRBJ1-2,TRBV5-1,-,many,TGCGCCAGCAGCCACGACGCGTATGGCTACACCTTC,CASSHDAYGYTF
TRBJ1-4,TRBV9,TRBD1,many,TGTGCCAGCAGCGGCGGGACAGAAGGGGAAAAACTGTTTTTT,CASSGGTEGEKLFF
TRBJ1-2,TRBV10-3,TRBD1,many,TGTGCCATCAGTGAGGGGGGACAGTATGGCTACACCTTC,CAISEGGQYGYTF
TRBJ2-7,TRBV7-2,-,-,TGTGCCAGCAGTGAGACCGGTAGTCCCTACGAGCAGTACTTC,CASSETGSPYEQYF
TRBJ1-2,TRBV12-3/TRBV12-4,-,-,TGTGCCAGCAGTTTTCAGGGGCCAAGGTCAGGCTACACCTTC,CASSFQGPRSGYTF
TRBJ2-7,TRBV12-3/TRBV12-4,-,-,TGTGCCAGCAGTTTAAGGGCGTCCGAGCAGTACTTC,CASSLRASEQYF
TRBJ1-2,TRBV11-2,-,-,TGTGCCAGCAGCTTAGGGGCTGTTTCTGGCTACACCTTC,CASSLGAVSGYTF
TRBJ1-5,TRBV12-3/TRBV12-4,-,-,TGTGCCAGCAGAGGACGGAGAAGTAGCAATCAGCCCCAGCATTTT,CASRGRRSSNQPQHF
TRBJ1-6,TRBV7-9,TRBD1,-,TGTGCCAGCAGCGTGGGACAGGGTCGGAATTCACCCCTCCACTTT,CASSVGQGRNSPLHF
TRBJ1-5,TRBV7-8,TRBD1,many,TGTGCCAGCAGCTTAACCCGGGACAGGGGGGTCGATCAGCCCCAGCATTTT,CASSLTRDRGVDQPQHF
TRBJ2-7,TRBV29-1,-,-,TGCAGCGGAAACGACCGGACTAACGAGCAGTACTTC,CSGNDRTNEQYF
TRBJ2-2,TRBV7-9,-,-,TGTGCCAGCAGCCCCCGGCTAGGAAACAGCGGGGAGCTGTTTTTT,CASSPRLGNSGELFF
TRBJ1-1,TRBV2,-,-,TGTGCCAGCAGTGAAGAGGGGGTCTACATGAACACTGAAGCTTTCTTT,CASSEEGVYMNTEAFF
TRBJ2-5,TRBV2,-,few,TGTGCCAGCGGGGGTAATCGGGCCCGGGGGCAAGAGACCCAGTACTTC,CASGGNRARGQETQYF
TRBJ2-2,TRBV2,TRBD1,-,TGTGCCAGCAGCGACGTTGACAGGGCTGGGAGCACCGGGGAGCTGTTTTTT,CASSDVDRAGSTGELFF
TRBJ2-2,TRBV9,-,many,TGTGCCAGCAGCGTAGACGGGGGCACCGGGGAGCTGTTTTTT,CASSVDGGTGELFF
TRBJ2-2,TRBV7-9,TRBD1,-,TGTGCCAGCAGCCGACAGGGGGCCGGGGAGCTGTTTTTT,CASSRQGAGELFF
TRBJ1-2,TRBV12-3/TRBV12-4,-,-,TGTGCCAGCAGTTTCCAGGAGGATGGCTACACCTTC,CASSFQEDGYTF
TRBJ2-2,TRBV2,-,-,TGTGCCAGCAGTGAAGAGACTAGTGTAACCGGGGAGCTGTTTTTT,CASSEETSVTGELFF
TRBJ2-7,TRBV27,-,many,TGTGCCAGCAGAGGACACTCCGGCTACGAGCAGTACTTC,CASRGHSGYEQYF
TRBJ1-5,TRBV15,TRBD1,once,TGTGCCACCAGCAGTGCGGGACAGGGCACTCAGCCCCAGCATTTT,CATSSAGQGTQPQHF
TRBJ2-5,TRBV2,-,once,TGTGCCAGCAGTGAAGTTGAACTCCCGGGGGATCAAGAGACCCAGTACTTC,CASSEVELPGDQETQYF
TRBJ2-7,TRBV7-2,-,-,TGTGCCAGCAGTTTGAGGTTCCTGAGGGACGAGCAGTACTTC,CASSLRFLRDEQYF
TRBJ1-1,TRBV15,TRBD1,once,TGTGCCACCAGTTCTCGTACAGGGGAAGGGACCACTGAAGCTTTCTTT,CATSSRTGEGTTEAFF
TRBJ1-6,TRBV10-3,-,many,TGTGCCATCAGTGAGTCGGTGATCTCCTATAATTCACCCCTCCACTTT,CAISESVISYNSPLHF
TRBJ2-7,TRBV7-9,TRBD2,-,TGTGCCAGCAGAAGGGGACTAGCGGGAGACTACGAGCAGTACTTC,CASRRGLAGDYEQYF
TRBJ1-4,TRBV7-8,TRBD1,-,TGTGCCAGCAGCGGACGGTGGGACAGCGAAAAACTGTTTTTT,CASSGRWDSEKLFF
TRBJ1-3,TRBV7-2,TRBD1,-,TGTGCCTGGAGTGTACAGGGGGGCTCTGGAAACACCATATATTTT,CAWSVQGGSGNTIYF
TRBJ1-4,TRBV29-1,-,-,TGCAGCGCCTTCGGGGGCCGCAGGGAAAAACTGTTTTTT,CSAFGGRREKLFF
TRBJ2-5,TRBV20-1,TRBD1,-,TGCAGTGCTAGGTGGGACAGCCAAGAGACCCAGTACTTC,CSARWDSQETQYF
TRBJ2-7,TRBV7-2,TRBD1,-,TGTGCCAGCAGCGAGGCCGGGACAGGGCCTTACGATCAGTACTTC,CASSEAGTGPYDQYF
TRBJ2-7,TRBV7-4,TRBD1,-,TGTGCCAGCAGCTTCCGGGACAGGGTAATCTACGAGCAGTACTTC,CASSFRDRVIYEQYF
TRBJ2-5,TRBV2,-,once,TGTGCCACCAGTGATGGGGACGGCCTGAATCAGCCCCAGTACTTC,CATSDGDGLNQPQYF
TRBJ1-3,TRBV2,-,-,TGTGCCAGCAGTGAGTGGGTTAGCTCTGGAAACACCATATATTTT,CASSEWVSSGNTIYF